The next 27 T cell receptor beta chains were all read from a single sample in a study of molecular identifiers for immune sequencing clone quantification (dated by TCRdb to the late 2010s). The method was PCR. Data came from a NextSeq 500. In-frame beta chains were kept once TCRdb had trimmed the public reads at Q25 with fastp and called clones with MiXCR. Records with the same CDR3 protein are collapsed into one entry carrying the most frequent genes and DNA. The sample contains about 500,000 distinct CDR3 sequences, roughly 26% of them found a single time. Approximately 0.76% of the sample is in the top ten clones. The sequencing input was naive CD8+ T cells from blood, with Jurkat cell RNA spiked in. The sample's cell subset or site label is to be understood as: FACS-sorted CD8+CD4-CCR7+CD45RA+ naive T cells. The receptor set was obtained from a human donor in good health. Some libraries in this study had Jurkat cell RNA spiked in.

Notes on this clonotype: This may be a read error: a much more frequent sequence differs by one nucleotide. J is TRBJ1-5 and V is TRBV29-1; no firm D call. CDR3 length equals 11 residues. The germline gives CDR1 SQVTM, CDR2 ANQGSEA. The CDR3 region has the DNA TGCAGCGTTGACGTAGTTCAGCCCCTGCATTTT. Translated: CSVDVVQPLHF.

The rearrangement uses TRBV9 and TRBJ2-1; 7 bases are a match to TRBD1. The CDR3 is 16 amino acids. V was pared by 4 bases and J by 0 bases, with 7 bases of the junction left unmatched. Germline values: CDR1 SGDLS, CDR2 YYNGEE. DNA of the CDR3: TGTGCCAGCAGCTCGAGACAGGGCCTCTCCTACAATGAGCAGTTCTTC. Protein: CASSSRQGLSYNEQFF.

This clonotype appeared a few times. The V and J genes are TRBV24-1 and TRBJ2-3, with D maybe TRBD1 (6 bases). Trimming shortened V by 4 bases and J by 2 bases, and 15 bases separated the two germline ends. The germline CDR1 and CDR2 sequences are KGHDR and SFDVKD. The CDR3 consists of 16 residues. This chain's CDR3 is CATSEGTIGSTDTQYF. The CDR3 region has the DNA TGTGCCACCAGTGAGGGGACAATCGGATCCACAGATACGCAGTATTTT.

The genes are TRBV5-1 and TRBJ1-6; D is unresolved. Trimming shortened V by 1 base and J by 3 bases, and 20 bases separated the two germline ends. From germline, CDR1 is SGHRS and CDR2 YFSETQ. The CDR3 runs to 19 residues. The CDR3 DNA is TGCGCCAGCAGCTTGTCCACTCATGTCGGCCGCTACTATAATTCACCCCTCCACTTT. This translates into CASSLSTHVGRYYNSPLHF.

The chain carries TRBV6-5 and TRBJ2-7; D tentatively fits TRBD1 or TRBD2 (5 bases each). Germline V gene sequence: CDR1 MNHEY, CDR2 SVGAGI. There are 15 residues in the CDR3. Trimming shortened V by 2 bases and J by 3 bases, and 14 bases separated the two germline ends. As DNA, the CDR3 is TGTGCCAGCAGTTACGACGGAGTGGGACGCTACGAGCAGTACTTC. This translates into CASSYDGVGRYEQYF.

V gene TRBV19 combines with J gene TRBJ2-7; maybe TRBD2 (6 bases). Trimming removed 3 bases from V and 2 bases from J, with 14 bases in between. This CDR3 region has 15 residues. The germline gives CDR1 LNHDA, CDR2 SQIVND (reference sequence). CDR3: CASSIGDGSTYEQYF. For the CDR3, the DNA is TGTGCCAGTAGTATTGGCGACGGGAGTACCTACGAGCAGTACTTC.

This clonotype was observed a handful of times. The CDR3: CASSSQGGSYNEQFF. DNA for the CDR3: TGTGCCAGCAGCTCACAGGGGGGATCCTACAATGAGCAGTTCTTC. J is TRBJ2-1 and V is TRBV7-9; 8 bases map to TRBD1. The CDR3 length is 15 residues. Trimming cost V 4 bases and J 1 base; bases outside gene matches: 3. The germline V gene encodes CDR1 SEHNR and CDR2 FQNEAQ (reference sequence).

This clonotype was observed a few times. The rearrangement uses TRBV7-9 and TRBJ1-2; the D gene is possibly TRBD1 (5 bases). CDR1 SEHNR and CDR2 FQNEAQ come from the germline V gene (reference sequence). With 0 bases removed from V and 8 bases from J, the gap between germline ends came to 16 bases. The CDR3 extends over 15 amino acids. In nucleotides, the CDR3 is TGTGCCAGCAGCTTAGCGCGGGGCCAGGGCTACGGCTACACCTTC. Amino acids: CASSLARGQGYGYTF.

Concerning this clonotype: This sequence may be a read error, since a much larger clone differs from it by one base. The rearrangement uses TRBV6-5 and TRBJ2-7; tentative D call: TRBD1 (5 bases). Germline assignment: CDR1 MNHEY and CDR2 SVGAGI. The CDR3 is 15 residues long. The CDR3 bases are TGTGCCGGCAGTGGTCCTGGGGCAGGGTCTGACGAGCAGTACTTC. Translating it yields CAGSGPGAGSDEQYF.

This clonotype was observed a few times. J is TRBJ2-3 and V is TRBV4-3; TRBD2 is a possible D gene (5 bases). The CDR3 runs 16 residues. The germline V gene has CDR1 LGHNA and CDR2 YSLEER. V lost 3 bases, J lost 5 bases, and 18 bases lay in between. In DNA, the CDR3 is TGCGCCAGCAGCCATGAACCGGGAACTAACATAGATACGCAGTATTTT. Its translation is CASSHEPGTNIDTQYF.

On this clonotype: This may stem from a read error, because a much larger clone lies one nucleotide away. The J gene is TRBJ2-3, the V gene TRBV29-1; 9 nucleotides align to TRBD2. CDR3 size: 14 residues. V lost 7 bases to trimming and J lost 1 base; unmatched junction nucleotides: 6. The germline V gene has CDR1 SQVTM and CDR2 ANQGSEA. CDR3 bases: TGCAGCGCTGGCGGGAGGGCTGGCACAGATACGCAGTATTTT. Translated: CSAGGRAGTDTQYF.

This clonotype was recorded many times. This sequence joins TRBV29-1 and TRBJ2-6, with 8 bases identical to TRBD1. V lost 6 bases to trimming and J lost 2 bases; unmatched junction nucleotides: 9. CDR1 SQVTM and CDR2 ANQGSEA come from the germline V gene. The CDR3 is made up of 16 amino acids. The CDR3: CSVILGRGPGANVLTF. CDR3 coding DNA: TGCAGCGTCATTCTTGGCAGGGGGCCTGGGGCCAACGTCCTGACTTTC.

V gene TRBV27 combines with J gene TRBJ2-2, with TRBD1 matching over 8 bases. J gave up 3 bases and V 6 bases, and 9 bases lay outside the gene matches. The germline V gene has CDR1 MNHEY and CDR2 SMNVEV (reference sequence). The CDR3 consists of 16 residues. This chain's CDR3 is CASSPTGQVYTGELFF. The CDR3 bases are TGTGCCAGCAGCCCAACGGGACAGGTGTACACCGGGGAGCTGTTTTTT.

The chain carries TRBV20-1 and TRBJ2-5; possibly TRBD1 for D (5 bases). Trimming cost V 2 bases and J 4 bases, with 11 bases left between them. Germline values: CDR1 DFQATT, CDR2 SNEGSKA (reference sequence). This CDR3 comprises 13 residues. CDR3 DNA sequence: TGCAGTGCTAGACCGACAGAGCGAGAGACCCAGTACTTC. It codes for CSARPTERETQYF.

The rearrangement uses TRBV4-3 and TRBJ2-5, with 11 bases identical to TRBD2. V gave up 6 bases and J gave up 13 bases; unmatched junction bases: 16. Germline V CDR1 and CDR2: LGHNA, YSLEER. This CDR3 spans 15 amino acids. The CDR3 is CASSPLAGAPAPPYF. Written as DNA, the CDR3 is TGCGCCAGCAGTCCACTAGCGGGGGCCCCAGCGCCCCCGTACTTC.

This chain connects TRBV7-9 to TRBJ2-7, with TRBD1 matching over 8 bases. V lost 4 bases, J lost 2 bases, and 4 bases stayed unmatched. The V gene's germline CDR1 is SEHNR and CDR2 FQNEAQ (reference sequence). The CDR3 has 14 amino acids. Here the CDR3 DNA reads TGTGCCAGCAGCTCGAAGACAGGGGCCTACGAGCAGTACTTC. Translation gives CASSSKTGAYEQYF.

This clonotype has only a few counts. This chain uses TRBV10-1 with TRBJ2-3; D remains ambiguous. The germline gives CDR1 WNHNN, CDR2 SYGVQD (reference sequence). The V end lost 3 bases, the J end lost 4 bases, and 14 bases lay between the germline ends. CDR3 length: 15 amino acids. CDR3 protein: CASSEDGVLADTQYF. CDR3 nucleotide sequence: TGCGCCAGCAGTGAAGACGGAGTCTTGGCAGATACGCAGTATTTT.

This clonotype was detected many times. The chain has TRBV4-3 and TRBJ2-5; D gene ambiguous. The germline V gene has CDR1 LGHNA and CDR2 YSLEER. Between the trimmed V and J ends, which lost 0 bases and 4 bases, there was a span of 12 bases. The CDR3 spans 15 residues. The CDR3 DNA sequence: TGCGCCAGCAGCCAAGATGCCGAAGGGCCAGAGACCCAGTACTTC. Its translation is CASSQDAEGPETQYF.

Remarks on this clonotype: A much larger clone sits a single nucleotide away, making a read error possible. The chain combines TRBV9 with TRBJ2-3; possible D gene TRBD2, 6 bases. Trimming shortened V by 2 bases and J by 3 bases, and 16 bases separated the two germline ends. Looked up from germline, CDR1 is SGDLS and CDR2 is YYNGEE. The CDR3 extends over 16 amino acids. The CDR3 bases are TGTGCCAGCAGCGTGACTGGCGGGACGCCGACAGATACGCAGTATTTT. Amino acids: CASSVTGGTPTDTQYF.

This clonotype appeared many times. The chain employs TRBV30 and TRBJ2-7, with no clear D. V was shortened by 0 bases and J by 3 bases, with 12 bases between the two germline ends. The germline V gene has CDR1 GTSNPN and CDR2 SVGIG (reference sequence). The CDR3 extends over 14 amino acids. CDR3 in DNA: TGTGCCTGGAGTGTACACCGGAGTTTCTACGAGCAGTACTTC. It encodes CAWSVHRSFYEQYF.

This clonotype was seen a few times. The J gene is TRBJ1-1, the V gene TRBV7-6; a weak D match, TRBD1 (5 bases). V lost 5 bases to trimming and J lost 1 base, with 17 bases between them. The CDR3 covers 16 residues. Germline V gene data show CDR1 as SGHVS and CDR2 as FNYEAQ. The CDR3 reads CASSPAFQGSNTEAFF. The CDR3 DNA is TGTGCCAGCAGCCCCGCCTTTCAGGGCTCGAACACTGAAGCTTTCTTT.

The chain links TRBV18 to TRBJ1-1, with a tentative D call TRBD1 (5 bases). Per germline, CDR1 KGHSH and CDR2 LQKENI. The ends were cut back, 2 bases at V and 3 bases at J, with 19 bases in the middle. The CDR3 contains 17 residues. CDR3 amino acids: CASSPRGIRGPDTEAFF. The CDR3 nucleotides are TGTGCCAGCTCACCAAGGGGTATCCGAGGGCCGGACACTGAAGCTTTCTTT.

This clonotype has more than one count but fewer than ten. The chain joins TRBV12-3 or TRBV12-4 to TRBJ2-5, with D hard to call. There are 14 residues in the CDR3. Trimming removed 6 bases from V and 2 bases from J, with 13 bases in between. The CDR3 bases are TGTGCCAGCAGCGACGTGGGTAAGCAAGAGACCCAGTACTTC. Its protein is CASSDVGKQETQYF.

The CDR3 loop reads CASSQDYGGPTPTDTQYF. The CDR3 coding sequence is TGTGCCAGCAGCCAAGATTACGGGGGACCTACCCCTACAGATACGCAGTATTTT. The rearrangement joins TRBV3-1 to TRBJ2-3; tentatively, D is TRBD2 (6 bases). The CDR3 is 18 residues long. Germline CDR1 reads LGHDT; CDR2 reads YNNKEL (reference sequence). The V and J ends lost 0 bases and 3 bases respectively, with 19 bases between them.

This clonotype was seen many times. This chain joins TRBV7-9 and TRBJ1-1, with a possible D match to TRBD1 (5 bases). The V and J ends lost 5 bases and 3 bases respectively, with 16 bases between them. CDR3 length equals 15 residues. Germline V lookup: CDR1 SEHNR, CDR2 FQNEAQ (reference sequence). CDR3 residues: CASSPSLAGDTEAFF. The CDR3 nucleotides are TGTGCCAGCAGCCCCTCTCTCGCGGGGGACACTGAAGCTTTCTTT.

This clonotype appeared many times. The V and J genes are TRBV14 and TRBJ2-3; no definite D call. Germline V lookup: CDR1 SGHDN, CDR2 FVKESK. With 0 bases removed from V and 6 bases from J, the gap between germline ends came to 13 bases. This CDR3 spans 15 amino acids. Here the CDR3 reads CASSQDPTVWDTQYF. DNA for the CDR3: TGTGCCAGCAGCCAAGATCCTACAGTTTGGGATACGCAGTATTTT.

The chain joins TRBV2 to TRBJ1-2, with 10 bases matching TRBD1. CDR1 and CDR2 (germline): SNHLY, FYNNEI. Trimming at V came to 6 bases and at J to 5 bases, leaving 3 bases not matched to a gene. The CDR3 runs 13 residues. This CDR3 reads CASSGTGEYGYTF. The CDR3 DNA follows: TGTGCCAGCAGCGGGACAGGGGAATATGGCTACACCTTC. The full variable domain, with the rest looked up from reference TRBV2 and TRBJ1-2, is EPEVTQTPSHQVTQMGQEVILRCVPISNHLYFYWYRQILGQKVEFLVSFYNNEISEKSEIFDDQFSVERPDGSNFTLKIRSTKLEDSAMYFCASSGTGEYGYTFGSGTRLTVV.